The clone carrying this TCR beta chain was counted many times. This specimen comes from a study of regulatory T cells in long-lasting Graves disease. Time point denoted: newly diagnosed GD, antithyroid drugs for less than 3 months. From RNA extracted from PBMCs, the TCR library was made. A nine-milliliter sample of peripheral blood was drawn into EDTA tubes. CDR1 SGHRS and CDR2 YFSETQ come from the germline V gene. With 3 bases removed from V and 7 bases from J, the gap between germline ends came to 8 bases. The CDR3 is 13 amino acids. Assembly of TCR beta libraries relied on iRepertoire HTBI primers together with Arm-PCR of CDR3 regions. TCRdb reanalysed the multiplex PCR reads using MiXCR and keeps one entry per CDR3 protein. The table has about 530,000 distinct CDR3 sequences, about 16% seen once. Another study also made use of these data, one on T cells in Graves' hyperthyroidism and ophthalmopathy. From that paper: Most expanded thyroid clonotypes above 0.001 recurred in blood.

The chain links TRBV5-1 to TRBJ1-6, with TRBD1 as a possible D gene (6 bases). The sequencing used peripheral blood mononuclear cells (PBMCs), collected at new diagnosis, from a patient treated with antithyroid drugs. The source of this sequence is a woman aged 40 to 65 with Graves disease. The CDR3 reads CASSSGQNSPLHF. The CDR3 region has the DNA TGCGCCAGCAGCTCCGGACAGAATTCACCCCTCCACTTT.